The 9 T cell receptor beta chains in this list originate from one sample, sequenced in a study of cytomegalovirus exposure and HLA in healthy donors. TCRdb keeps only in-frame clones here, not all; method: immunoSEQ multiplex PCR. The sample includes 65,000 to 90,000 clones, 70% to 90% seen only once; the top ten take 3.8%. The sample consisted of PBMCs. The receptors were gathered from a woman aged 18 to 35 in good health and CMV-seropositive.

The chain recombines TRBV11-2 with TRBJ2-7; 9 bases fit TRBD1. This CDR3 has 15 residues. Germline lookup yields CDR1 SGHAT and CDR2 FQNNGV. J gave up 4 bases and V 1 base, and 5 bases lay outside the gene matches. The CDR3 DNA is TGTGCCAGCAGCTTAGGGGGACAGGGTACATACGAGCAGTACTTC. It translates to CASSLGGQGTYEQYF.

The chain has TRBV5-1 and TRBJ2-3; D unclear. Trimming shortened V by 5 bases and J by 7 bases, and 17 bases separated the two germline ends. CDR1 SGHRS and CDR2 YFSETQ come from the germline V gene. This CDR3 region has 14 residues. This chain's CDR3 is CASSQLEYDYTQYF. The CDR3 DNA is TGCGCCAGCAGTCAACTGGAGTACGATTATACGCAGTATTTT. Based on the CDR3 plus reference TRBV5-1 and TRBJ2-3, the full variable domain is KAGVTQTPRYLIKTRGQQVTLSCSPISGHRSVSWYQQTPGQGLQFLFEYFSETQRNKGNFPGRFSGRQFSNSRSEMNVSTLELGDSALYLCASSQLEYDYTQYFGPGTRLTVL.

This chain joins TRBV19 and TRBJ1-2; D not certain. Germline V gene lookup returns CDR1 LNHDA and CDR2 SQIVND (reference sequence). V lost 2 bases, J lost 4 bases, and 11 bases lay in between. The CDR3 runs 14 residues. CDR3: CASSISGSAYGYTF. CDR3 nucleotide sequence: TGTGCCAGTAGTATATCTGGCAGCGCCTATGGCTACACCTTC.

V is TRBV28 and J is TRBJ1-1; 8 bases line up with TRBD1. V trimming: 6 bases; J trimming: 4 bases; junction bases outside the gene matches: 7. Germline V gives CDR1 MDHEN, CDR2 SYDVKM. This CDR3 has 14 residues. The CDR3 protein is CASRDTGGATEAFF. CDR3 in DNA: TGTGCCAGCAGAGATACAGGGGGGGCCACTGAAGCTTTCTTT.

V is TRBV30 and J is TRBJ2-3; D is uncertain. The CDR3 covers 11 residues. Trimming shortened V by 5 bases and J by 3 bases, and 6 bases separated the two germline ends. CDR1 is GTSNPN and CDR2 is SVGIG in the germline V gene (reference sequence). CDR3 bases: TGTGCCTGGGGGCTGACAGATACGCAGTATTTT. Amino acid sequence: CAWGLTDTQYF.

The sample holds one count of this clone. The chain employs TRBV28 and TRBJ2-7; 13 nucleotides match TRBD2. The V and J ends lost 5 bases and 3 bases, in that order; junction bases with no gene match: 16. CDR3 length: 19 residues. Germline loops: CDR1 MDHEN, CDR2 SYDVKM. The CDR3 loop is CASSPQGRTSGRALYEQYF. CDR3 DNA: TGTGCCAGCAGTCCTCAGGGCAGAACTAGCGGGAGGGCCCTCTACGAGCAGTACTTC.

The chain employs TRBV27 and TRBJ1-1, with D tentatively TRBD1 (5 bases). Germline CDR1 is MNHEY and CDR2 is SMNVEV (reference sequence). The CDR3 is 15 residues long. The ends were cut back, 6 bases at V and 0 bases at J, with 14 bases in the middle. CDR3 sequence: CASRESRVMNTEAFF. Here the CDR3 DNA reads TGTGCCAGCAGGGAATCCAGGGTGATGAACACTGAAGCTTTCTTT.

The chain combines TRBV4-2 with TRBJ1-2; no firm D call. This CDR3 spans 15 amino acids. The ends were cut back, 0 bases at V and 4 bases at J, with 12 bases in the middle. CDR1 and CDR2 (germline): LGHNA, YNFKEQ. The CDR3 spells CASSQDRAGFYGYTF. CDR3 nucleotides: TGTGCCAGCAGCCAAGATCGCGCAGGATTCTATGGCTACACCTTC.

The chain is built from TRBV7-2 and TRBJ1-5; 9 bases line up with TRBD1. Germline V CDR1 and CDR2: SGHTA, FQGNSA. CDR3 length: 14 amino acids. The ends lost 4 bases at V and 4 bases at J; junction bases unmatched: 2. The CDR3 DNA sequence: TGTGCCAGCAGCTCGACAGGGGGGAATCAGCCCCAGCATTTT. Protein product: CASSSTGGNQPQHF. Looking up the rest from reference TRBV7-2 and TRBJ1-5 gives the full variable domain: GAGVSQSPSNKVTEKGKDVELRCDPISGHTALYWYRQSLGQGLEFLIYFQGNSAPDKSGLPSDRFSAERTGGSVSTLTIQRTQQEDSAVYLCASSSTGGNQPQHFGDGTRLSIL.